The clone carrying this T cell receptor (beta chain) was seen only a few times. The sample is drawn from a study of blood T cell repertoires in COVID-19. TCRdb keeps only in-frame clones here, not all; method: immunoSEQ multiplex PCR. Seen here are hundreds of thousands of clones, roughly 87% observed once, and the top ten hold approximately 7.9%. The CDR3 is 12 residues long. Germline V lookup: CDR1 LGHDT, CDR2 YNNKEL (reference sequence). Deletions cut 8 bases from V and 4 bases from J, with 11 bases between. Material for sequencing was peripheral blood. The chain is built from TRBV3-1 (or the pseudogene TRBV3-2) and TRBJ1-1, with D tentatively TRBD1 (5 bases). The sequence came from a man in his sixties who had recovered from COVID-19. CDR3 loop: CASGSGFTEAFF. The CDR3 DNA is TGTGCCAGCGGTTCAGGGTTCACTGAAGCTTTCTTT.